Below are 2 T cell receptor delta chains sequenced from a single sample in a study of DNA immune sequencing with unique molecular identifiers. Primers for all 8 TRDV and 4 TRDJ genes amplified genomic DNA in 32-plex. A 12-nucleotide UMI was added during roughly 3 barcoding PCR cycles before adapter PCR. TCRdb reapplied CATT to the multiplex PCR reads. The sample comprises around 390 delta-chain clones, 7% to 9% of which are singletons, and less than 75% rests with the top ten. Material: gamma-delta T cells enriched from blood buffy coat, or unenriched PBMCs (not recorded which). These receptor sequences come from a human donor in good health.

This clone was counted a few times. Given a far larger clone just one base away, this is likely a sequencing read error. The CDR3 loop is CACDTLGTTNGSWDTRQTFF. The CDR3 nucleotides are TGTGCCTGTGACACCTTGGGGACCACGAACGGCTCCTGGGACACCCGACAGACGTTTTTC. This chain joins TRDV2 and TRDJ3, with a tentative D call TRDD3 (5 bases). The length of the CDR3 is 20 residues. The germline gives CDR1 GEAIGNYY, CDR2 EKD.

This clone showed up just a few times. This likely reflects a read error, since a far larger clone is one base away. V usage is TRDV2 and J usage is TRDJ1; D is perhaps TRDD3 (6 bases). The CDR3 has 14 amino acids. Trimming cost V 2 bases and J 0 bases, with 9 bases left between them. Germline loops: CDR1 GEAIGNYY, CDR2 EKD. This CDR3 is CACDIVGDTDKLIF. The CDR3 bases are TGTGCCTGTGACATAGTGGGGGACACCGATAAACTCATCTTT.